This T cell receptor beta chain was identified during a study of blood T cell repertoires in COVID-19. In the original processing: Researchers report that nucleated cell counts were estimated from reference gene primer amplification. TCRdb keeps only in-frame clones here, not all; method: immunoSEQ multiplex PCR. V and J calls and clone size are given by that table; D and trimming were obtained from the DNA. The sample includes tens of thousands of clones, approximately 83% of them seen just once. The CDR3 length is 13 residues. V lost 6 bases, J lost 1 base, and 9 bases lay in between. Germline CDR1 and CDR2: ENHRY and SYGVKD.

The chain joins TRBV10-3 to TRBJ1-1; tentative D call: TRBD1 (6 bases). Specimen: peripheral blood. The receptor comes from a woman in her sixties with acute or convalescent COVID-19. In nucleotides, the CDR3 is TGTGCCATCAGCCGGACAGCGAACACTGAAGCTTTCTTT. Protein: CAISRTANTEAFF.